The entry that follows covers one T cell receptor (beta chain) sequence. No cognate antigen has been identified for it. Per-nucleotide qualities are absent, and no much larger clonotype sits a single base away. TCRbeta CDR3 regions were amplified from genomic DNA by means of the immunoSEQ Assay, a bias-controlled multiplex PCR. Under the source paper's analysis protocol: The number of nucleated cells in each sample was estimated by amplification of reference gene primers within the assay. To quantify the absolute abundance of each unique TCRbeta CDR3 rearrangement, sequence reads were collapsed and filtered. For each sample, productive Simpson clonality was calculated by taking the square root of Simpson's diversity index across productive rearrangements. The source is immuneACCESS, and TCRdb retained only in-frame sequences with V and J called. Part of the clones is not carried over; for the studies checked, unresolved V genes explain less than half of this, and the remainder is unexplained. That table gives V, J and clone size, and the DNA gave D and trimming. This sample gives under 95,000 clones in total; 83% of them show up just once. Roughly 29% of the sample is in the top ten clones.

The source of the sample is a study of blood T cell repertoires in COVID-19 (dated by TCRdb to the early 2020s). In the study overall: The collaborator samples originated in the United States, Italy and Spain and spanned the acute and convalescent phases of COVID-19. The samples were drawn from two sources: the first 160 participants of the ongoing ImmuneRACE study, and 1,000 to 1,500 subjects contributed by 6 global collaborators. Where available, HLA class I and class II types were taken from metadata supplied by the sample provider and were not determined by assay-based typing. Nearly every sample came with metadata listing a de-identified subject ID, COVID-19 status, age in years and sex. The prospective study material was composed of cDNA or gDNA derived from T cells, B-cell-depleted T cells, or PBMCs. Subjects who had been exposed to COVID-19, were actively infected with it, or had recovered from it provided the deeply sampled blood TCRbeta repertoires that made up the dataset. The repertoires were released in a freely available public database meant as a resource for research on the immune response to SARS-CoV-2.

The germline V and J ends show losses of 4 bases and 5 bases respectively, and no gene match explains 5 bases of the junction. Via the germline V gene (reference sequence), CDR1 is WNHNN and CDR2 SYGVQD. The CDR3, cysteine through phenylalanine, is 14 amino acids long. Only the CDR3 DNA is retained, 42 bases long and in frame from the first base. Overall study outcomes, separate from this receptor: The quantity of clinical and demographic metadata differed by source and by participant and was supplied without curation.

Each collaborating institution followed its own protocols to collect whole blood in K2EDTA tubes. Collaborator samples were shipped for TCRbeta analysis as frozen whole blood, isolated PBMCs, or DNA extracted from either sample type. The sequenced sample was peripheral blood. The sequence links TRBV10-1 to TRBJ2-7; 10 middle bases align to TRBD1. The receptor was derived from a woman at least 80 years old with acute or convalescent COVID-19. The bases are TGCGCCAGCAGTGTCGGGGACAGGGGACACGAGCAGTACTTC. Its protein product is CASSVGDRGHEQYF.